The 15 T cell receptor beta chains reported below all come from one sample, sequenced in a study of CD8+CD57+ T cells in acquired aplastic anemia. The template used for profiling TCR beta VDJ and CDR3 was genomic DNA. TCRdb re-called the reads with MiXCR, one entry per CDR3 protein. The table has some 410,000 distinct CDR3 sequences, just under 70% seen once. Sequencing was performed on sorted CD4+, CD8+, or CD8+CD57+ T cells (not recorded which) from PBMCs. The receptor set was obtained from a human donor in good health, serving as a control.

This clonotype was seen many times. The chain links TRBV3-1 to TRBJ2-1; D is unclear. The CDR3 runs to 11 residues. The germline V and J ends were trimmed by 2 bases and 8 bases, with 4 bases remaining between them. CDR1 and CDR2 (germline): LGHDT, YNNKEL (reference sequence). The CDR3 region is CASSQLDEQFF. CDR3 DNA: TGTGCCAGCAGCCAACTCGATGAGCAGTTCTTC.

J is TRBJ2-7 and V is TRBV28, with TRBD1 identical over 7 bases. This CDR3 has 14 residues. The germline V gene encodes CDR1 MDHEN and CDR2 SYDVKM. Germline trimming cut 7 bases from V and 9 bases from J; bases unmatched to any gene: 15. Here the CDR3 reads CASTPTGVVHGQYF. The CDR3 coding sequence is TGTGCCAGCACTCCAACAGGGGTTGTGCACGGGCAGTACTTC. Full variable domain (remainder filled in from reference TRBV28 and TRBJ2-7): DVKVTQSSRYLVKRTGEKVFLECVQDMDHENMFWYRQDPGLGLRLIYFSYDVKMKEKGDIPEGYSVSREKKERFSLILESASTNQTSMYLCASTPTGVVHGQYFGPGTRLTVT.

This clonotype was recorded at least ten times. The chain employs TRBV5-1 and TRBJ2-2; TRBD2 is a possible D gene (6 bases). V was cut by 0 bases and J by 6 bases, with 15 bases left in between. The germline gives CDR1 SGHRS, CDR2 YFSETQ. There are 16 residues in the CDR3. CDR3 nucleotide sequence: TGCGCCAGCAGCTTGGCCGGGACTCAGAGGGCCGGGGAGCTGTTTTTT. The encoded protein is CASSLAGTQRAGELFF.

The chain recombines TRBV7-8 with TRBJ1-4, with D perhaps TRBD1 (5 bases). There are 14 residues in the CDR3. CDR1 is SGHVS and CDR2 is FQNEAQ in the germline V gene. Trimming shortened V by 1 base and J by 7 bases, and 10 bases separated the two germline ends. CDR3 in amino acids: CASSLGGHGEKLFF. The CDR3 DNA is TGTGCCAGCAGCTTAGGAGGACACGGTGAAAAACTGTTTTTT.

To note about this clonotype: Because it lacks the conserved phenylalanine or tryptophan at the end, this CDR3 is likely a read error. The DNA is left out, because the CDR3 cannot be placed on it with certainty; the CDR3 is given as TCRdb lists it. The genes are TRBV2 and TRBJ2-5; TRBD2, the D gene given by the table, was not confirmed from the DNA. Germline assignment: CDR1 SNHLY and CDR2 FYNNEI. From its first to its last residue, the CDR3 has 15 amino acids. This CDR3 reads CASKRTETYEQYFGP.

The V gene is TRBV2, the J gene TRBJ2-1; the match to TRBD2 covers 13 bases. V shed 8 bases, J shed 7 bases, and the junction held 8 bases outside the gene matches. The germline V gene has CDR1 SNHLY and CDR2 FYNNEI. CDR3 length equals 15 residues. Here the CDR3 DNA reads TGTGCCAGCCTCGGACTAGCGGGGGCAAGGAATGAGCAGTTCTTC. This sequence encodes CASLGLAGARNEQFF.

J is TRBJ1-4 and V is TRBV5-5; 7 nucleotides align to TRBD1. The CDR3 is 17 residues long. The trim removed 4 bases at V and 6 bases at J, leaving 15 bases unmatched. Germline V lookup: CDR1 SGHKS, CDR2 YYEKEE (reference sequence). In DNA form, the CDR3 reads TGTGCCAGCAGCCTCGTTGTCTACAGGGGCATCTATGAAAAACTGTTTTTT. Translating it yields CASSLVVYRGIYEKLFF.

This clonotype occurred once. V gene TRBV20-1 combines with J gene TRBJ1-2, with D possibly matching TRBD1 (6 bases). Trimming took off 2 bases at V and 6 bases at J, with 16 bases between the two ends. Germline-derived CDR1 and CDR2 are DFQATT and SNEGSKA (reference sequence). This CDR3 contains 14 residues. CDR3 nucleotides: TGCAGTGCTAGACGACCCCAGGGGAGGGATGGCTACACCTTC. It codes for CSARRPQGRDGYTF.

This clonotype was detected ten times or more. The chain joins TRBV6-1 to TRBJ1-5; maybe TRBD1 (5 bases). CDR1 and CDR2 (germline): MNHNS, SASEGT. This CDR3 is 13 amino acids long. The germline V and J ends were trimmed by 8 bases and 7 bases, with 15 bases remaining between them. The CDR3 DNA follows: TGTGCCAGCCTACCCTCCGGGGACCAGCCCCAGCATTTT. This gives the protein CASLPSGDQPQHF.

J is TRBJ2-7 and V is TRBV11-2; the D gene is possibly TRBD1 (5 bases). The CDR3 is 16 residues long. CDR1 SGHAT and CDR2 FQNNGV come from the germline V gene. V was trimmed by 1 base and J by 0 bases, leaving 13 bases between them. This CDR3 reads CASSLVDSSPSYEQYF. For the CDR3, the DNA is TGTGCCAGCAGCTTAGTAGACAGTTCCCCCTCCTACGAGCAGTACTTC.

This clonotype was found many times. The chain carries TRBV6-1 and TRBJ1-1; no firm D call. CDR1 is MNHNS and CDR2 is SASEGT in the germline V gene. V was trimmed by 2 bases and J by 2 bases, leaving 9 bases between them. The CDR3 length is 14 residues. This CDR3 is CASSETGYNTEAFF. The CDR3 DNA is TGTGCCAGCAGTGAAACGGGGTATAACACTGAAGCTTTCTTT.

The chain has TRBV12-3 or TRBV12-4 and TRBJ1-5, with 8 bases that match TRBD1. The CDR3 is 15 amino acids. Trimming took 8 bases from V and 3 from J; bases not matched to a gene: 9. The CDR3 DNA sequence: TGTGCCAGCTGGGGCCTACAGGGGGACAATCAGCCCCAGCATTTT. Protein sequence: CASWGLQGDNQPQHF.

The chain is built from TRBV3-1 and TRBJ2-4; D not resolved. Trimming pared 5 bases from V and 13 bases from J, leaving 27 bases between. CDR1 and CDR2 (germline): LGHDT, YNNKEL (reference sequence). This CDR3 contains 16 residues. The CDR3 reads CASSFRLSGSYNEQYF. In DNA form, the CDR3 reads TGTGCCAGCAGCTTTCGCTTATCAGGCTCCTACAATGAGCAGTACTTC.

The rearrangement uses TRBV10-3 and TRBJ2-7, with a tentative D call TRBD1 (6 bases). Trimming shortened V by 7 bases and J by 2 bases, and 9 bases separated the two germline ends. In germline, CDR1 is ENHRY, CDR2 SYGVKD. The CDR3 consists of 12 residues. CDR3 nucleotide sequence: TGTGCCATCAAGGGGGATCCCTACGAGCAGTACTTC. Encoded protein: CAIKGDPYEQYF.

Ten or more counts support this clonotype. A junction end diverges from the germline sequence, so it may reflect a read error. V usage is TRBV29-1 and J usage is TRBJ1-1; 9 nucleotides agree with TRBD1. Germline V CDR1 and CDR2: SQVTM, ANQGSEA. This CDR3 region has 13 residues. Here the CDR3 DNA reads TGCAGCGTTTCCGGACAGGGGAACGCTGAAGCTTTCTTT. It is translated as CSVSGQGNAEAFF.